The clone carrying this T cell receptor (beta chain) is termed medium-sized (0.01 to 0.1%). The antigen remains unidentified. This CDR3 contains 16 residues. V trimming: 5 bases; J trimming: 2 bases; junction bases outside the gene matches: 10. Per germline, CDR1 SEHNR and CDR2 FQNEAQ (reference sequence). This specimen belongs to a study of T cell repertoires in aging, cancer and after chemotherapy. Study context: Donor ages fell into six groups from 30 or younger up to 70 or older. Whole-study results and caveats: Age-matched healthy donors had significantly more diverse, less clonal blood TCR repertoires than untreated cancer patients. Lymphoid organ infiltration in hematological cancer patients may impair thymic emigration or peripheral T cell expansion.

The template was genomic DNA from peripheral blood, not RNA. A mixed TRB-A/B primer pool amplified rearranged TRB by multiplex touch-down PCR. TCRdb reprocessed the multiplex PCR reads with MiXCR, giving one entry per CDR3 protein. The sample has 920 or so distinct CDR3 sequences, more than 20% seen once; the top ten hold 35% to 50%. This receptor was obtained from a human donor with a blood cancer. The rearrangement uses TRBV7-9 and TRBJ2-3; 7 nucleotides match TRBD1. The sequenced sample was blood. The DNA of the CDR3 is TGTGCCAGCAGCCACGGTCCGGGACAGAACACAGATACGCAGTATTTT. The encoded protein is CASSHGPGQNTDTQYF. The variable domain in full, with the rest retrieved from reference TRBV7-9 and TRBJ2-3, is DTGVSQNPRHKITKRGQNVTFRCDPISEHNRLYWYRQTLGQGPEFLTYFQNEAQLEKSRLLSDRFSAERPKGSFSTLEIQRTEQGDSAMYLCASSHGPGQNTDTQYFGPGTRLTVL.